What follows are 27 T cell receptor beta chains derived from one specimen sequenced in a study of blood T cell repertoires in COVID-19. Profiling relied on immunoSEQ multiplex PCR, and the TCRdb table lists in-frame clones only, not all of them. The table has 250,000 to 300,000 clones, about nine tenths seen once. Sequencing was performed on PBMCs or T cells enriched from blood (not recorded which). The receptor set was obtained from a human donor in a cohort exposed to, infected with or recovered from COVID-19 (not recorded which). The donor label of this sample is uncertain.

The chain joins TRBV7-9 to TRBJ2-7, with 9 bases lining up with TRBD1. The CDR3 is made up of 14 amino acids. V shed 3 bases, J shed 6 bases, and the junction held 6 bases outside the gene matches. Germline loops: CDR1 SEHNR, CDR2 FQNEAQ (reference sequence). The CDR3 loop is CASSLEGQGREQYF. The CDR3 coding sequence is TGTGCCAGCAGCTTGGAGGGACAGGGCCGCGAGCAGTACTTC.

The chain is built from TRBV7-6 and TRBJ2-3; 15 nucleotides line up with TRBD2. With 5 bases clipped from V and 3 bases from J, the junction kept 9 bases outside the gene matches. Germline V gene sequence: CDR1 SGHVS, CDR2 FNYEAQ. This CDR3 comprises 18 residues. CDR3 region: CASSPRTSGGAGTDTQYF. The CDR3 DNA follows: TGTGCCAGCAGCCCCCGGACTAGCGGGGGGGCGGGTACAGATACGCAGTATTTT.

This clone was recorded once. This chain links TRBV10-3 with TRBJ1-1; 8 bases agree with TRBD1. CDR1 and CDR2 (germline): ENHRY, SYGVKD. V gave up 4 bases and J gave up 1 base; unmatched junction bases: 8. The CDR3 is made up of 16 amino acids. The CDR3: CAISGNIGQGNTEAFF. The CDR3, as DNA: TGTGCCATCAGTGGAAATATAGGACAGGGGAACACTGAAGCTTTCTTT.

The chain recombines TRBV30 with TRBJ1-1; D is unclear. Germline V CDR1 and CDR2: GTSNPN, SVGIG (reference sequence). This CDR3 has 13 amino acids. V was pared by 2 bases and J by 4 bases, with 11 bases between. This CDR3 reads CAWSPLLSTEAFF. CDR3 bases: TGTGCCTGGAGTCCCCTCTTGAGCACTGAAGCTTTCTTT.

This chain links TRBV4-1 with TRBJ2-1, with 16 nucleotides matching TRBD2. The junction had 12 bases not matched to a gene; V was cut back by 3 bases and J by 7 bases. The germline V gene encodes CDR1 MGHRA and CDR2 YSYEKL. CDR3 length: 19 residues. CDR3 protein: CASSQPGLAGGPRGNEQFF. The CDR3 DNA reads TGCGCCAGCAGCCAGCCGGGACTAGCGGGGGGGCCCCGAGGGAATGAGCAGTTCTTC.

This chain uses TRBV5-1 with TRBJ2-7; 9 bases line up with TRBD1. V shed 4 bases and J 3 bases; nucleotides not matched to a gene: 8. The CDR3 runs 15 residues. Germline CDR1 SGHRS, CDR2 YFSETQ. The CDR3: CASSNEPGQGYEQYF. The CDR3 DNA reads as TGCGCCAGCAGCAATGAGCCGGGACAGGGCTACGAGCAGTACTTC.

This sequence joins TRBV19 and TRBJ1-2; 8 nucleotides align to TRBD1. The CDR3 spans 15 residues. CDR1 and CDR2 (germline): LNHDA, SQIVND (reference sequence). The V and J ends lost 5 bases and 3 bases, in that order; junction bases with no gene match: 8. The CDR3 loop is CASSSQGEEYYGYTF. The CDR3 coding sequence is TGTGCCAGTAGTTCACAGGGGGAGGAGTACTATGGCTACACCTTC.

The V call is TRBV5-5, the J call TRBJ1-1; D is ambiguous. V was pared by 0 bases and J by 5 bases, with 17 bases between. Germline lookup yields CDR1 SGHKS and CDR2 YYEKEE (reference sequence). The CDR3 length is 16 residues. The CDR3 DNA sequence: TGTGCCAGCAGCTTGGTCCGGCGAACCCTGAGGACTGAAGCTTTCTTT. The encoded protein is CASSLVRRTLRTEAFF.

The chain employs TRBV5-1 and TRBJ2-2; a possible D gene is TRBD2 (6 bases). The CDR3 is 16 residues long. Trimming removed 3 bases from V and 6 bases from J, with 18 bases in between. The germline V gene has CDR1 SGHRS and CDR2 YFSETQ. CDR3 DNA: TGCGCCAGCAGCTCGTTGGGAGGAGCAGCACCCGGGGAGCTGTTTTTT. It is translated as CASSSLGGAAPGELFF. Full variable domain (outside the CDR3, taken from reference TRBV5-1 and TRBJ2-2): KAGVTQTPRYLIKTRGQQVTLSCSPISGHRSVSWYQQTPGQGLQFLFEYFSETQRNKGNFPGRFSGRQFSNSRSEMNVSTLELGDSALYLCASSSLGGAAPGELFFGEGSRLTVL.

This rearrangement joins TRBV5-1 to TRBJ2-2, with D possibly matching TRBD1 (5 bases). This CDR3 is 17 amino acids long. Trimming removed 0 bases at V and 7 bases at J, with 19 bases between. Germline CDR1 and CDR2: SGHRS and YFSETQ. Written as DNA, the CDR3 is TGCGCCAGCAGCTTGGGTTCGGCTGGCAGGGCAAACGGGGAGCTGTTTTTT. Its translation: CASSLGSAGRANGELFF.

The V call is TRBV7-9, the J call TRBJ1-1, with a possible D match to TRBD1 (6 bases). CDR1 is SEHNR, CDR2 FQNEAQ, per germline (reference sequence). CDR3 length equals 15 residues. V dropped 5 bases and J dropped 8 bases, with 21 bases sitting between them. The CDR3, as DNA: TGTGCCAGCAGCCTTAATACGGAGAGGGGGAGCGAAGCTTTCTTT. It encodes CASSLNTERGSEAFF. Combining the CDR3 with reference TRBV7-9 and TRBJ1-1 gives the whole variable domain DTGVSQNPRHKITKRGQNVTFRCDPISEHNRLYWYRQTLGQGPEFLTYFQNEAQLEKSRLLSDRFSAERPKGSFSTLEIQRTEQGDSAMYLCASSLNTERGSEAFFGQGTRLTVV.

The rearrangement uses TRBV13 and TRBJ2-1, with 14 bases matching TRBD2. The germline V gene encodes CDR1 PRHDT and CDR2 FYEKMQ (reference sequence). The CDR3 contains 18 residues. V trimming: 4 bases; J trimming: 5 bases; junction bases outside the gene matches: 10. The DNA for the CDR3 is TGTGCCAGCAGCTCCTACGCTAGGACTAGCGGGGGGAACAATGAGCAGTTCTTC. It yields the protein CASSSYARTSGGNNEQFF. Full variable domain (missing parts from reference TRBV13 and TRBJ2-1): AAGVIQSPRHLIKEKRETATLKCYPIPRHDTVYWYQQGPGQDPQFLISFYEKMQSDKGSIPDRFSAQQFSDYHSELNMSSLELGDSALYFCASSSYARTSGGNNEQFFGPGTRLTVL.

The V gene is TRBV29-1, the J gene TRBJ2-5; weak D call: TRBD2 (5 bases). This CDR3 spans 12 amino acids. Deletions cut 2 bases from V and 8 bases from J, with 12 bases between. The germline gives CDR1 SQVTM, CDR2 ANQGSEA. CDR3 coding DNA: TGCAGCGTTGAAACTAGGGAAAGTACCCAGTACTTC. This translates into CSVETRESTQYF.

The chain links TRBV4-1 to TRBJ2-5, with 11 nucleotides matching TRBD2. J was trimmed by 4 bases and V by 4 bases; bases with no gene match: 8. This CDR3 has 16 amino acids. Germline CDR1 is MGHRA and CDR2 is YSYEKL. DNA for the CDR3: TGCGCCAGCAGCCGGGGGGAAGGGACTAGCGGAGAGACCCAGTACTTC. Its translation is CASSRGEGTSGETQYF.

J is TRBJ2-2 and V is TRBV9, with 9 positions matching TRBD1. The CDR3 consists of 17 residues. Germline V CDR1 and CDR2: SGDLS, YYNGEE. The V gene end was trimmed by 1 base and the J gene end by 7 bases; junction bases not matched to a gene: 11. The CDR3 region is CASSVFLQGARNGELFF. For the CDR3, the DNA is TGTGCCAGCAGCGTATTTTTACAGGGGGCGCGGAACGGGGAGCTGTTTTTT.

The chain has TRBV12-3 or TRBV12-4 and TRBJ1-3; D remains ambiguous. The CDR3 loop spans 13 amino acids. V was trimmed by 6 bases and J by 0 bases, leaving 6 bases between them. The CDR3 DNA sequence: TGTGCCAGCAGGCGGGTCTCTGGAAACACCATATATTTT. As protein: CASRRVSGNTIYF.

The V and J genes are TRBV28 and TRBJ1-6, with D tentatively TRBD1 (5 bases). The CDR3 spans 15 residues. The V end was cut by 4 bases, the J end by 10 bases, with 17 bases between. Germline V gene data show CDR1 as MDHEN and CDR2 as SYDVKM. The CDR3: CASSSPSGEGSPLHF. As DNA, the CDR3 is TGTGCCAGCAGTTCACCCTCGGGGGAGGGCTCACCCCTCCACTTT.

CDR3 nucleotides: TGTGCCAGTAGTATTCGGACTAGCGGGGGACGACACAATGAGCAGTTCTTC. Protein sequence: CASSIRTSGGRHNEQFF. The rearrangement joins TRBV19 to TRBJ2-1, with TRBD2 matching 13 bases. V lost 3 bases to trimming and J lost 5 bases; unmatched junction nucleotides: 7. Germline CDR1 LNHDA, CDR2 SQIVND (reference sequence). CDR3 length: 17 amino acids.

This clone was counted a single time. V is TRBV9 and J is TRBJ2-1; tentative D call: TRBD2 (6 bases). The germline gives CDR1 SGDLS, CDR2 YYNGEE. CDR3 length: 15 residues. Trimming left V 2 bases short and J 3 bases short, with 12 bases between. The CDR3 protein is CASSVRDGLYNEQFF. DNA of the CDR3: TGTGCCAGCAGCGTGCGGGACGGACTCTACAATGAGCAGTTCTTC. Looking up the rest from reference TRBV9 and TRBJ2-1 gives the full variable domain: DSGVTQTPKHLITATGQRVTLRCSPRSGDLSVYWYQQSLDQGLQFLIQYYNGEERAKGNILERFSAQQFPDLHSELNLSSLELGDSALYFCASSVRDGLYNEQFFGPGTRLTVL.

The chain has TRBV7-9 and TRBJ2-7; 7 bases are shared with TRBD1. Germline CDR1 reads SEHNR; CDR2 reads FQNEAQ (reference sequence). CDR3 length equals 16 residues. After removal of 5 bases from V and 1 base from J, the junction contained 11 bases not matched to a gene. CDR3 sequence: CASSPPQGPQSYEQYF. DNA for the CDR3: TGTGCCAGCAGCCCACCACAGGGGCCTCAATCCTACGAGCAGTACTTC.

This chain joins TRBV4-1 and TRBJ2-2; 11 nucleotides align to TRBD2. From germline, CDR1 is MGHRA and CDR2 YSYEKL. The CDR3 loop spans 18 amino acids. V was pared by 0 bases and J by 5 bases, with 8 bases of the junction left unmatched. CDR3 loop: CASSQDGVAGGPTGELFF. DNA for the CDR3: TGCGCCAGCAGCCAAGATGGGGTAGCGGGGGGGCCAACCGGGGAGCTGTTTTTT.

This clone has only one observation. This chain joins TRBV9 and TRBJ2-1; weak D call: TRBD2 (6 bases). V lost 6 bases and J lost 6, with 10 bases in between. This CDR3 comprises 12 residues. Germline V gives CDR1 SGDLS, CDR2 YYNGEE. CDR3 nucleotide sequence: TGTGCCAGCAATCGGGGGAGCAATGAGCAGTTCTTC. This translates into CASNRGSNEQFF.

The chain is built from TRBV5-1 and TRBJ2-7; D uncertain. The CDR3 spans 14 residues. V lost 0 bases and J lost 0, with 7 bases in between. Germline lookup yields CDR1 SGHRS and CDR2 YFSETQ. The CDR3 sequence is CASSLEYGSYEQYF. As DNA, the CDR3 is TGCGCCAGCAGCTTGGAGTACGGCTCCTACGAGCAGTACTTC.

The chain couples TRBV20-1 to TRBJ2-1; 9 positions agree with TRBD1. The V and J ends lost 3 bases and 7 bases, in that order; junction bases with no gene match: 13. The CDR3 consists of 16 residues. The V gene's germline CDR1 is DFQATT and CDR2 SNEGSKA (reference sequence). In nucleotides, the CDR3 is TGCAGTGCTAGTAGGGGGGGACAGGGAACGGGTAATGAGCAGTTCTTC. This translates into CSASRGGQGTGNEQFF.

This clone was seen a handful of times. This rearrangement joins TRBV10-3 to TRBJ1-4, with D perhaps matching TRBD1 (5 bases). Germline lookup yields CDR1 ENHRY and CDR2 SYGVKD. This CDR3 region has 14 residues. Trimming left V 10 bases short and J 14 bases short, with 26 bases between. The CDR3 coding sequence is TGTGCCACAAATCCGACGGGGGGAGAAGGATGGCTGTTTTTT. It yields the protein CATNPTGGEGWLFF.

The chain's CDR3 is CASSLELPGEAFF. The DNA of the CDR3 is TGCGCCAGCAGCTTGGAATTACCGGGGGAAGCTTTCTTT. The chain links TRBV5-1 to TRBJ1-1; D unresolved. Germline V gene sequence: CDR1 SGHRS, CDR2 YFSETQ. Between the trimmed V and J ends, which lost 0 bases and 8 bases, there was a span of 11 bases. The CDR3 runs to 13 residues.

This clone was detected only once. The J gene is TRBJ2-3, the V gene TRBV4-1; weak D call: TRBD2 (7 bases). CDR3 length equals 18 residues. Germline V gives CDR1 MGHRA, CDR2 YSYEKL. V was shortened by 1 base and J by 0 bases, with 17 bases between the two germline ends. The DNA for the CDR3 is TGCGCCAGCAGCCAAGTCAGATTTCGGGGGGCTAGCACAGATACGCAGTATTTT. It yields the protein CASSQVRFRGASTDTQYF.